The clone carrying this T cell receptor (beta chain) was picked up many times. Its matching antigen is unknown. The source of the sample is a study of T-cell reconstitution after alpha-beta-depleted transplantation in children. General observations from the study: When one year had passed after transplant, most T-cell counts and diversity came from newly produced T cells. Several hundred expanded graft clones reportedly supplied alpha-beta T cells about two months after transplant. Some patients' high day-60 TCRbeta diversity was attributed to recipient cells surviving conditioning.

Unique molecular identifiers were used to barcode this TCRbeta library. TCRdb called the PCR reads again in MiXCR, with one record for every CDR3 protein. This sample yields roughly 670,000 distinct CDR3 sequences, of which over 10% are seen a single time; around 0.76% belongs to the top ten. V gave up 6 bases and J gave up 4 bases, with 15 bases separating them. This CDR3 spans 14 amino acids. Germline V gives CDR1 SGHRS, CDR2 YFSETQ. The chain has TRBV5-1 and TRBJ2-3; TRBD2 is a possible D gene (5 bases). The specimen was PBMCs, collected before TCRalphabeta/CD19-depleted stem cell transplant. This receptor was obtained from a girl aged 2-9 years with congenital amegakaryocytic thrombocytopenia, due to receive a stem cell transplant. The CDR3 region is CASNQDSIPDTQYF. The CDR3 bases are TGCGCCAGCAATCAGGACTCAATCCCAGATACGCAGTATTTT.